The 27 T cell receptor beta chains presented below share a single source sample, sequenced in a study of T cell changes during pregnancy in multiple sclerosis. Here immunoSEQ multiplex PCR was the method, and the copy in TCRdb shows in-frame clones only, minus some. The top ten hold around 0.47% of the sample, which has about 36,000 clones, 91% seen once. Here the sequenced sample was CD4+ T cells from peripheral blood mononuclear cells, taken in the second trimester of pregnancy. The receptors originated from a female donor in good health, enrolled as a control in a pregnancy study.

In this sample, this clone turned up once. The V gene is TRBV10-1, the J gene TRBJ2-3, with 14 bases lining up with TRBD2. V was pared by 8 bases and J by 3 bases, with 10 bases of the junction left unmatched. This CDR3 is built from 17 residues. Germline CDR1 and CDR2: WNHNN and SYGVQD (reference sequence). This CDR3 reads CASSRTSGRKRTDTQYF. CDR3 bases: TGCGCCAGCTCTCGGACTAGCGGGAGGAAGAGGACAGATACGCAGTATTTT.

The J gene is TRBJ1-5, the V gene TRBV6-1, with D possibly TRBD1 on 5 matching bases. V lost 7 bases to trimming and J lost 4 bases, with 11 bases between them. The CDR3 has 13 residues. Germline V lookup: CDR1 MNHNS, CDR2 SASEGT. The CDR3 protein is CASNVRDNQPQHF. In nucleotides, the CDR3 is TGTGCCAGCAACGTCAGGGATAATCAGCCCCAGCATTTT.

The J gene is TRBJ2-7, the V gene TRBV6-1, with TRBD2 matching 11 bases. From germline, CDR1 is MNHNS and CDR2 SASEGT. CDR3 length: 16 amino acids. The V segment lost 4 bases and the J segment 3 bases; nucleotides outside the gene matches: 8. This chain's CDR3 is CASSGKNSGRGYEQYF. The CDR3 DNA reads TGTGCCAGCAGTGGAAAAAATAGCGGGAGGGGCTACGAGCAGTACTTC.

The chain joins TRBV7-6 to TRBJ2-1, with 12 bases identical to TRBD2. Germline V gene data show CDR1 as SGHVS and CDR2 as FNYEAQ. The CDR3 length is 15 residues. With V trimmed by 4 bases and J by 4 bases, 2 bases remained unmatched. CDR3 protein: CASSSTSGSYNEQFF. As DNA, the CDR3 is TGTGCCAGCAGCTCGACTAGCGGGAGTTACAATGAGCAGTTCTTC. The complete variable domain, with remaining parts taken from reference TRBV7-6 and TRBJ2-1, reads GAGVSQSPRYKVTKRGQDVALRCDPISGHVSLYWYRQALGQGPEFLTYFNYEAQQDKSGLPNDRFSAERPEGSISTLTIQRTEQRDSAMYRCASSSTSGSYNEQFFGPGTRLTVL.

V usage is TRBV6-6 and J usage is TRBJ1-4; no firm D call. Deletions cut 7 bases from V and 2 bases from J, with 8 bases between. The CDR3 runs to 13 residues. Germline-derived CDR1 and CDR2 are MNHNY and SVGAGI (reference sequence). The CDR3 spells CASIRGTNEKLFF. The CDR3, as DNA: TGTGCCAGCATCCGAGGGACTAATGAAAAACTGTTTTTT.

J is TRBJ2-5 and V is TRBV5-8; D not resolved. CDR1 SGHTS and CDR2 YDEGEE come from the germline V gene. Trimming removed 5 bases from V and 5 bases from J, with 19 bases in between. This CDR3 is 15 amino acids long. CDR3 DNA: TGTGCCAGCAGTCCGTCCTACTCGCGTAGCGAGACCCAGTACTTC. Amino acids: CASSPSYSRSETQYF.

The chain joins TRBV7-2 to TRBJ2-3; tentative D call: TRBD1 (6 bases). The ends were cut back, 3 bases at V and 0 bases at J, with 13 bases in the middle. Per the germline V gene, CDR1 is SGHTA and CDR2 is FQGNSA. The length of the CDR3 is 16 residues. The CDR3 DNA follows: TGTGCCAGCAGCTTCGGGACACGGGTGAGCACAGATACGCAGTATTTT. It encodes CASSFGTRVSTDTQYF.

The chain uses TRBV10-1 and TRBJ2-5, with 10 bases fitting TRBD2. From germline, CDR1 is WNHNN and CDR2 SYGVQD (reference sequence). This CDR3 has 18 amino acids. V gave up 4 bases and J gave up 5 bases; unmatched junction bases: 16. Here the CDR3 reads CASSGDSGGSVSAETQYF. For the CDR3, the DNA is TGCGCCAGCAGTGGTGATAGCGGGGGGTCAGTGTCCGCCGAGACCCAGTACTTC.

This clone was seen only once. V is TRBV9 and J is TRBJ1-2, with D possibly matching TRBD1 (6 bases). From germline, CDR1 is SGDLS and CDR2 YYNGEE. This CDR3 is built from 15 residues. V was clipped by 3 bases and J by 5 bases, with 17 bases between them. As DNA, the CDR3 is TGTGCCAGCAGCGCTCCGCGGGGGGCCGGTTATGGCTACACCTTC. Its translation is CASSAPRGAGYGYTF.

The chain is built from TRBV4-1 and TRBJ1-2; 7 nucleotides line up with TRBD1. CDR3 size: 13 residues. Germline assignment: CDR1 MGHRA and CDR2 YSYEKL. V was pared by 3 bases and J by 5 bases, with 3 bases of the junction left unmatched. DNA of the CDR3: TGCGCCAGCAGCCAGGCAGGGGGGTATGGCTACACCTTC. This translates into CASSQAGGYGYTF.

V and J are TRBV20-1 and TRBJ2-3; D not certain. This CDR3 has 11 residues. The germline V gene encodes CDR1 DFQATT and CDR2 SNEGSKA (reference sequence). V lost 6 bases, J lost 3 bases, and 7 bases lay in between. The CDR3 DNA follows: TGCAGTGCCGAGAAAACAGATACGCAGTATTTT. Protein sequence: CSAEKTDTQYF.

The chain joins TRBV5-1 to TRBJ1-6; 10 positions match TRBD1. The V gene's germline CDR1 is SGHRS and CDR2 YFSETQ. This CDR3 comprises 16 residues. V gave up 3 bases and J gave up 5 bases; unmatched junction bases: 5. The DNA of the CDR3 is TGCGCCAGCAGCTGGACAGGGGGTGACGATAATTCACCCCTCCACTTT. Amino acids: CASSWTGGDDNSPLHF.

As DNA, the CDR3 is TGCGCCAGCAGTGGAAGAAGGGACAGGGTTTTCAATGAGCAGTTCTTC. Translation gives CASSGRRDRVFNEQFF. This chain links TRBV10-1 with TRBJ2-1, with 9 positions matching TRBD1. V lost 4 bases, J lost 6 bases, and 10 bases stayed unmatched. This CDR3 spans 16 amino acids. Germline V gives CDR1 WNHNN, CDR2 SYGVQD (reference sequence).

The chain is built from TRBV5-1 and TRBJ1-3, with 9 bases lining up with TRBD1. V lost 3 bases to trimming and J lost 0 bases; unmatched junction nucleotides: 7. The germline V gene has CDR1 SGHRS and CDR2 YFSETQ. The CDR3 spans 17 residues. CDR3 sequence (DNA): TGCGCCAGCAGCTGGGACAGACAGGGGGACTCTGGAAACACCATATATTTT. Protein: CASSWDRQGDSGNTIYF.

This clone was found once. The chain combines TRBV7-9 with TRBJ1-1, with D uncertain. V dropped 3 bases and J dropped 0 bases, with 5 bases sitting between them. Germline V lookup: CDR1 SEHNR, CDR2 FQNEAQ (reference sequence). The CDR3 totals 13 residues. The CDR3 here is CASSFTMNTEAFF. The DNA for the CDR3 is TGTGCCAGCAGCTTCACTATGAACACTGAAGCTTTCTTT.

The chain uses TRBV28 and TRBJ1-4; D is perhaps TRBD1 (6 bases). Germline V lookup: CDR1 MDHEN, CDR2 SYDVKM. CDR3 length: 16 residues. The germline V and J ends were trimmed by 4 bases and 2 bases, with 14 bases remaining between them. CDR3 residues: CASSYYKTGTNEKLFF. In DNA form, the CDR3 reads TGTGCCAGCAGTTACTATAAGACAGGCACTAATGAAAAACTGTTTTTT.

CDR3 sequence reads: CASSSTGGNTEAFF. The CDR3 DNA sequence: TGTGCCAGCAGTTCGACAGGGGGGAACACTGAAGCTTTCTTT. The rearrangement joins TRBV28 to TRBJ1-1, with 9 bases aligning to TRBD1. There are 14 residues in the CDR3. CDR1 and CDR2 from the germline V gene are MDHEN and SYDVKM. Losses at the gene ends were 4 bases for V and 1 base for J; bases not matched to a gene: 1. Full variable domain (missing parts from reference TRBV28 and TRBJ1-1): DVKVTQSSRYLVKRTGEKVFLECVQDMDHENMFWYRQDPGLGLRLIYFSYDVKMKEKGDIPEGYSVSREKKERFSLILESASTNQTSMYLCASSSTGGNTEAFFGQGTRLTVV.

This chain uses TRBV5-6 with TRBJ1-1, with 7 bases that match TRBD1. V shed 2 bases, J shed 0 bases, and the junction held 4 bases outside the gene matches. The germline V gene encodes CDR1 SGHDT and CDR2 YYEEEE. This CDR3 has 15 residues. For the CDR3, the DNA is TGTGCCAGCAGCTTTGGGACAGTACTGAACACTGAAGCTTTCTTT. It codes for CASSFGTVLNTEAFF.

The chain carries TRBV9 and TRBJ2-3; a possible D gene is TRBD2 (5 bases). Trimming removed 0 bases from V and 1 base from J, with 18 bases in between. CDR3 length: 18 residues. Germline V gene sequence: CDR1 SGDLS, CDR2 YYNGEE. The CDR3 here is CASSVARSSSGGTDTQYF. The CDR3 DNA is TGTGCCAGCAGCGTAGCGCGGTCTAGCTCAGGAGGCACAGATACGCAGTATTTT.

The gene calls are TRBV11-2 and TRBJ1-2; D remains unclear. CDR1 is SGHAT, CDR2 FQNNGV, per germline. CDR3 length: 15 amino acids. V was cut by 1 base and J by 1 base, with 10 bases left in between. The CDR3: CASSLVPESNYGYTF. In DNA, the CDR3 is TGTGCCAGCAGCTTAGTTCCCGAGAGTAACTATGGCTACACCTTC.

The chain joins TRBV28 to TRBJ2-6; 9 nucleotides align to TRBD2. Trimming removed 8 bases from V and 2 bases from J; junction bases left unmatched: 10. Germline V lookup: CDR1 MDHEN, CDR2 SYDVKM. The CDR3 is 17 amino acids. This CDR3 is CASRAGGSIAGANVLTF. The CDR3 DNA is TGTGCCAGCCGGGCGGGAGGGAGTATAGCTGGGGCCAACGTCCTGACTTTC.

The gene calls are TRBV11-2 and TRBJ1-1; D is ambiguous. Germline CDR1 SGHAT, CDR2 FQNNGV. Trimming took off 2 bases at V and 4 bases at J, with 11 bases between the two ends. The CDR3 totals 14 residues. CDR3 residues: CASSLRGSGTEAFF. CDR3 DNA: TGTGCCAGCAGCTTACGAGGGTCTGGCACTGAAGCTTTCTTT. Full variable domain (remainder filled in from reference TRBV11-2 and TRBJ1-1): EAGVAQSPRYKIIEKRQSVAFWCNPISGHATLYWYQQILGQGPKLLIQFQNNGVVDDSQLPKDRFSAERLKGVDSTLKIQPAKLEDSAVYLCASSLRGSGTEAFFGQGTRLTVV.

The chain recombines TRBV2 with TRBJ2-5, with 10 nucleotides matching TRBD2. The ends lost 3 bases at V and 9 bases at J; junction bases unmatched: 10. The germline CDR1 and CDR2 sequences are SNHLY and FYNNEI. The CDR3 length is 15 residues. CDR3 amino acids: CASSDSGGRRWAQYF. The CDR3 nucleotides are TGTGCCAGCAGTGATAGCGGGGGGCGCCGGTGGGCCCAGTACTTC.

V usage is TRBV15 and J usage is TRBJ2-6; 8 bases are shared with TRBD2. Losses at the gene ends were 4 bases for V and 0 bases for J; bases not matched to a gene: 11. This CDR3 spans 19 amino acids. CDR1 and CDR2 from the germline V gene are LNHNV and YYDKDF (reference sequence). The CDR3 bases are TGTGCCACCAGCACAGGAGGGGCGGGAGGCCTCTCTGGGGCCAACGTCCTGACTTTC. This translates into CATSTGGAGGLSGANVLTF. The full variable domain, completed using reference TRBV15 and TRBJ2-6, is DAMVIQNPRYQVTQFGKPVTLSCSQTLNHNVMYWYQQKSSQAPKLLFHYYDKDFNNEADTPDNFQSRRPNTSFCFLDIRSPGLGDTAMYLCATSTGGAGGLSGANVLTFGAGSRLTVL.

The J gene is TRBJ1-2, the V gene TRBV5-4; D is undetermined. In germline, CDR1 is SGHNT, CDR2 YYREEE (reference sequence). CDR3 length equals 16 residues. V lost 4 bases and J lost 5, with 21 bases in between. CDR3 region: CASSRDREGWIYGYTF. The CDR3 DNA sequence: TGTGCCAGCAGCCGGGATAGGGAAGGGTGGATTTATGGCTACACCTTC.

This chain connects TRBV19 to TRBJ1-5; 9 bases are shared with TRBD1. CDR3 length equals 15 residues. In germline, CDR1 is LNHDA, CDR2 SQIVND (reference sequence). The V gene end was trimmed by 8 bases and the J gene end by 3 bases; junction bases not matched to a gene: 8. The CDR3 spells CASVLDRGFNQPQHF. The CDR3 bases are TGTGCCAGTGTCCTGGACAGGGGATTCAATCAGCCCCAGCATTTT. The entire variable domain, with the rest obtained from reference TRBV19 and TRBJ1-5, is as follows: DGGITQSPKYLFRKEGQNVTLSCEQNLNHDAMYWYRQDPGQGLRLIYYSQIVNDFQKGDIAEGYSVSREKKESFPLTVTSAQKNPTAFYLCASVLDRGFNQPQHFGDGTRLSIL.

This chain connects TRBV6-1 to TRBJ1-5; D may be TRBD1 (5 bases). V was pared by 4 bases and J by 7 bases, with 11 bases between. The CDR3 has 13 amino acids. CDR1 is MNHNS and CDR2 is SASEGT in the germline V gene. The CDR3 nucleotides read TGTGCCAGCAGTGGGGGCCTGGAACAGCCCCAGCATTTT. This encodes CASSGGLEQPQHF.